This TCR beta chain was identified in a study of blood T cell repertoires in COVID-19. Study at large: Samples taken during acute and convalescent COVID-19 were collected in the United States, Italy and Spain. PBMCs, B-cell-depleted T cells, or T cells provided the cDNA or gDNA that made up the material.

V was pared by 5 bases and J by 4 bases, with 15 bases between. The CDR3 extends over 14 amino acids. CDR1 and CDR2 from the germline V gene are SGHDT and YYEEEE. Original processing notes: Amplification with reference gene primers provided the estimates of nucleated cell counts. The data were produced by immunoSEQ multiplex PCR, yet TCRdb's version contains in-frame clones alone and is incomplete. The D gene and trimming were derived from the DNA, and the V and J assignments and clone size from that table. The table lists about 170,000 clones, around 85% of them singletons, with approximately 10% in the top ten. The Seattle site enrolled patients during active infection and followed them longitudinally.

Sequenced sample: peripheral blood. The source of this sequence is a woman aged 55-70 years with COVID-19, enrolled during active disease. The rearrangement uses TRBV5-6 and TRBJ2-5, with TRBD1 as a possible D gene (6 bases). The CDR3 reads CASSLTYRAETQYF. For the CDR3, the DNA is TGTGCCAGCAGTCTGACATACAGGGCAGAGACCCAGTACTTC.